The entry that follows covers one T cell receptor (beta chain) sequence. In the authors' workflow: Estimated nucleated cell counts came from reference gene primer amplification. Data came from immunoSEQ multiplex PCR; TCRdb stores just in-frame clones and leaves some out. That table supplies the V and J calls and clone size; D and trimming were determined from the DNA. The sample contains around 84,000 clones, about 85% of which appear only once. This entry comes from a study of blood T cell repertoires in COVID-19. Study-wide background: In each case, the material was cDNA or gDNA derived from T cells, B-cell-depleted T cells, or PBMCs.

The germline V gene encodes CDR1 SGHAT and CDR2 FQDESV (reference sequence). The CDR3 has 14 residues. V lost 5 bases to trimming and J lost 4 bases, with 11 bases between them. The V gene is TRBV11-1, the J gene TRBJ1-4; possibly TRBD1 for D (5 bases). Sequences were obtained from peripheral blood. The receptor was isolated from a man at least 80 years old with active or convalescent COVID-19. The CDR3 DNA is TGTGCCAGCAGCCCAGGGTTGGGTAATGAAAAACTGTTTTTT. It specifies CASSPGLGNEKLFF.